Described below is a single TCR beta chain sequence and its context. Its antigen is not identified. The CDR3 totals 14 residues. Germline V gives CDR1 MNHEY, CDR2 SMNVEV (reference sequence). V was clipped by 8 bases and J by 0 bases, with 8 bases between them. This entry comes from a study of STAT5B mutations in CD4+ large granular lymphocyte leukemia. The study's findings and limits: Approximately 25% of private leukemic clonotypes occurred rarely in other patients' non-leukemic repertoires.

Sequencing used immunoSEQ multiplex PCR; TCRdb keeps in-frame clones, though not all of them. The sample carries about 35,000 clones, 65% to 70% recorded once. This rearrangement joins TRBV27 to TRBJ2-6; D possibly matches TRBD1 or TRBD2 (5 bases each). Sequencing was carried out using CD4+ T cells from blood buffy coats. This sequence originates from a human donor in good health. CDR3 in amino acids: CASLGTSGANVLTF. The CDR3 DNA reads TGTGCCAGCCTAGGGACCTCTGGGGCCAACGTCCTGACTTTC.